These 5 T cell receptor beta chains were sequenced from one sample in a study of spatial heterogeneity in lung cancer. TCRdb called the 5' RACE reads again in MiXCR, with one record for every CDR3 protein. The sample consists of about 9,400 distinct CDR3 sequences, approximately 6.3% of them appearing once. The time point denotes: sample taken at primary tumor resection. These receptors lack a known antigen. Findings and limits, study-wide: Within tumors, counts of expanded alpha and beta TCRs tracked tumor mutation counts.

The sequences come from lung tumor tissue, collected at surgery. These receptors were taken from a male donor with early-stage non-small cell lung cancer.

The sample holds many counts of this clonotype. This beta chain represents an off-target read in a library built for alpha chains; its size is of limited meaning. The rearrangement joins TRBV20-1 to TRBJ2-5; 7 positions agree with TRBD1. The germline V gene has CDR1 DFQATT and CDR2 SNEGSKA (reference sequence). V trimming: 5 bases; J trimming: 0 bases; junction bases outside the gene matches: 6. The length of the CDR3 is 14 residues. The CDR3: CSAGPGQNQETQYF. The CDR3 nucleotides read TGCAGTGCTGGTCCGGGACAGAACCAAGAGACCCAGTACTTC.

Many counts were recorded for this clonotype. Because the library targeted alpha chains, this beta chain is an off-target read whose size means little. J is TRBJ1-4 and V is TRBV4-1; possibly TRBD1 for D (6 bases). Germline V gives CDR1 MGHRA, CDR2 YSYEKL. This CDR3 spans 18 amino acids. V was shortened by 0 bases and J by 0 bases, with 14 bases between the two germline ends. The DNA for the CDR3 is TGCGCCAGCAGCCAAGATTTGGACAGCGTTGCAACTAATGAAAAACTGTTTTTT. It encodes CASSQDLDSVATNEKLFF.

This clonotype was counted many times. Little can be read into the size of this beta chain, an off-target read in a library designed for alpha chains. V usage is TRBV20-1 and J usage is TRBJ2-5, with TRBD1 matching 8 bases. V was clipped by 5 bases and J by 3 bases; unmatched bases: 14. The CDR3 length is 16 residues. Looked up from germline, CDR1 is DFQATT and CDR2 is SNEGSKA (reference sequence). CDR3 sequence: CSAGGQANRYKETQYF. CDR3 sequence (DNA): TGCAGTGCTGGGGGACAGGCAAACCGATACAAAGAGACCCAGTACTTC.

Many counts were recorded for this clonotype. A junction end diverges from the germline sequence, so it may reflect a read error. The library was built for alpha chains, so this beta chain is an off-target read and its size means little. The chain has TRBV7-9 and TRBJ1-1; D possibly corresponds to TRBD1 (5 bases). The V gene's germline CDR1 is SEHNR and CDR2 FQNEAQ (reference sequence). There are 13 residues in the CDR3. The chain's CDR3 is CASSLGAATEAFF. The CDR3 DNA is TGTGCCAGCAGTTTAGGGGCAGCCACTGAAGCTTTCTTT.

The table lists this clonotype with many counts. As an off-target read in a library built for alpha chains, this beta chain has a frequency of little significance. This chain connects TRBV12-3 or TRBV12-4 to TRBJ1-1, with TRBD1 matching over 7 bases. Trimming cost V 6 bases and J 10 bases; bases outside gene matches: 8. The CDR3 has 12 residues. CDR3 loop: CASSNPGTVAFF. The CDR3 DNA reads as TGTGCCAGCAGCAACCCTGGGACAGTAGCTTTCTTT.